This T cell receptor beta chain was sequenced for a study of OX40 agonist ivuxolimab in advanced cancers. Study overall: Hepatocellular carcinoma, melanoma, renal cell or head and neck cancer occurred in dose-escalation patients. Of mixed ages from about 23 to 85 and averaging 60 years, the group was roughly 83% male. Regarding the study as a whole: CD8+ T cells were the subset that, on average, had more expanded clones than CD4+. Doses of 0.1 to 3.0 mg/kg were accompanied by clonal expansion of CD4+ and CD8+ blood T cells by week 6.

Trimming pared 4 bases from V and 3 bases from J, leaving 16 bases between. The CDR3 covers 15 residues. Germline V lookup: CDR1 LNHNV, CDR2 YYDKDF (reference sequence). Concerning this clone itself: Its antigen is as yet unknown.

The repertoire was sequenced with immunoSEQ multiplex PCR; TCRdb's copy has only in-frame clones and lacks some. This sample has tens of thousands of clones, with over 75% found just once. This chain links TRBV15 with TRBJ2-7; perhaps TRBD1 as D (8 bases). This receptor was taken from an adult with an advanced solid tumor such as melanoma, head and neck, liver or kidney cancer. The material sequenced was CD4+ or CD8+ T cells sorted from blood, taken in a trial of the OX40 agonist ivuxolimab. The CDR3 protein is CATSKDREGVYEQYF. CDR3 sequence (DNA): TGTGCCACCAGCAAGGACAGGGAGGGGGTCTACGAGCAGTACTTC.